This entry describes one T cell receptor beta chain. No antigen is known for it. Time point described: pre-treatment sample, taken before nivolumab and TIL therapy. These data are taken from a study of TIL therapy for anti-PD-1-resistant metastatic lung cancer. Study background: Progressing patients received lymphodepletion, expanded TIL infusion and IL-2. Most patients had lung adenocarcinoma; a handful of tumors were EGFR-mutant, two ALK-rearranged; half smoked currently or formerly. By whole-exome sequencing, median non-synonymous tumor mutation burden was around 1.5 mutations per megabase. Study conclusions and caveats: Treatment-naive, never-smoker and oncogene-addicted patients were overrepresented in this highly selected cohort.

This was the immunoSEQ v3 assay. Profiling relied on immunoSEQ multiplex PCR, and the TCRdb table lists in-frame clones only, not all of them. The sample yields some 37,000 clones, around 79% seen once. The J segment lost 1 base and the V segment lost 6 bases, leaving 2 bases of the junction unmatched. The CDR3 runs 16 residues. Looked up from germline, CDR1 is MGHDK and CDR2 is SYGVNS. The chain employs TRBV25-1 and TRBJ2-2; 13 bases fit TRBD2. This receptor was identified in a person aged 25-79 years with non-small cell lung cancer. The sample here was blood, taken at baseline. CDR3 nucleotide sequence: TGTGCCAGCAGCCGGACTAGCGGGGGGAACACCGGGGAGCTGTTTTTT. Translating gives CASSRTSGGNTGELFF.